This entry describes one T cell receptor (beta chain). Its antigen is currently unknown. The germline CDR1 and CDR2 sequences are SNHLY and FYNNEI. CDR3 length: 13 residues. V was shortened by 8 bases and J by 0 bases, with 10 bases between the two germline ends. Antigen-specific CD4+ T cells expanded by the ViraFEST assay with viral peptide pools were then sequenced. Following an approximately ten-day culture, CD4+ T cells were purified. All study participants received two doses of BNT162b2 or mRNA-1273 vaccine. Having tested negative for nucleocapsid antibodies, the vaccine recipients showed no prior SARS-CoV-2 infection. Assay: immunoSEQ multiplex PCR; the TCRdb copy retains only in-frame clones and omits some. The profile shows around 24,000 clones, 60% to 80% of them singletons. The record originates from a study of vaccination effects on CD4 cells after COVID-19. Notes on the study in general: Within healthy vaccinees, only 1 of 255 vaccine-induced clones displayed cross-reactivity with common cold coronaviruses.

Sample: CD4+ T cells from PBMCs cultured with HCoV-NL63 spike peptides, taken after COVID-19 vaccination. V and J are TRBV2 and TRBJ1-1; no clear D. The sequence was collected from a human donor who received a COVID-19 vaccine. The DNA of the CDR3 is TGTGCCAGCGATACGGAGTTGAACACTGAAGCTTTCTTT. This gives the protein CASDTELNTEAFF.